The 10 T cell receptor beta chains given below trace back to one sample, sequenced in a study of shared clonotypes between healthy human individuals. Profiled with immunoSEQ multiplex PCR; TCRdb holds only in-frame clones, not every one. The data hold 2 million to 2.5 million clones, with 80% to 95% observed a single time. The sample taken for sequencing was naive CD4+ T cells from PBMCs. Described subset: CD45RA+ positively selected. All receptors come from a man aged 18 to 29 in good health. Some clones in this sample may be carry-over from other donors' samples.

The chain carries TRBV14 and TRBJ2-3; D perhaps matches TRBD2 (6 bases). CDR1 is SGHDN, CDR2 FVKESK, per germline. V was cut by 4 bases and J by 4 bases, with 12 bases left in between. CDR3 length: 14 amino acids. CDR3 DNA: TGTGCCAGCAGCCCTATAGGAGGGGCAGATACGCAGTATTTT. This sequence encodes CASSPIGGADTQYF. Looking up the rest from reference TRBV14 and TRBJ2-3 gives the full variable domain: EAGVTQFPSHSVIEKGQTVTLRCDPISGHDNLYWYRRVMGKEIKFLLHFVKESKQDESGMPNNRFLAERTGGTYSTLKVQPAELEDSGVYFCASSPIGGADTQYFGPGTRLTVL.

This clone was recorded once. This rearrangement joins TRBV19 to TRBJ1-1, with 8 bases fitting TRBD1. Germline V gene data show CDR1 as LNHDA and CDR2 as SQIVND (reference sequence). The CDR3 runs to 17 residues. The junction had 16 bases not matched to a gene; V was cut back by 8 bases and J by 2 bases. The CDR3 sequence: CASEAQGAFTPNTEAFF. The CDR3 nucleotides are TGTGCCAGTGAAGCGCAGGGGGCGTTTACCCCAAACACTGAAGCTTTCTTT.

V and J are TRBV6-6 and TRBJ2-7; D unresolved. Trimming left V 3 bases short and J 3 bases short, with 12 bases between. The CDR3 loop spans 14 amino acids. Germline CDR1 MNHNY, CDR2 SVGAGI (reference sequence). CDR3 DNA sequence: TGTGCCAGCAGTTATGTGCTAGTGGGCTACGAGCAGTACTTC. This gives the protein CASSYVLVGYEQYF.

The chain couples TRBV7-8 to TRBJ1-3, with 7 bases that match TRBD1. This CDR3 comprises 15 residues. The V gene end was trimmed by 5 bases and the J gene end by 4 bases; junction bases not matched to a gene: 8. The V gene's germline CDR1 is SGHVS and CDR2 FQNEAQ. As DNA, the CDR3 is TGTGCCAGCAGCACCGGCGACAGGGCCGGAAACACCATATATTTT. Its translation: CASSTGDRAGNTIYF. Full variable domain (rest looked up from reference TRBV7-8 and TRBJ1-3): GAGVSQSPRYKVAKRGQDVALRCDPISGHVSLFWYQQALGQGPEFLTYFQNEAQLDKSGLPSDRFFAERPEGSVSTLKIQRTQQEDSAVYLCASSTGDRAGNTIYFGEGSWLTVV.

The CDR3 reads CASSFGINQPQHF. The CDR3 coding sequence is TGTGCCAGCAGCTTCGGTATTAATCAGCCCCAGCATTTT. The chain links TRBV7-3 to TRBJ1-5; D not certain. The germline V gene encodes CDR1 SGHTA and CDR2 FQGTGA. Trimming left V 3 bases short and J 4 bases short, with 7 bases between. This CDR3 is built from 13 residues.

This chain uses TRBV27 with TRBJ2-3; TRBD1 might be the D (6 bases). Trimming removed 5 bases at V and 4 bases at J, with 22 bases between. The CDR3 length is 17 residues. The germline V gene has CDR1 MNHEY and CDR2 SMNVEV (reference sequence). CDR3 protein: CASSHWTGPQGPDTQYF. The CDR3 DNA follows: TGTGCCAGCAGTCATTGGACGGGGCCCCAGGGGCCAGATACGCAGTATTTT.

This CDR3 reads CASSSGQTSSHYGYTF. CDR3 DNA sequence: TGTGCCAGCAGTTCAGGACAGACTTCCTCTCACTATGGCTACACCTTC. The gene calls are TRBV28 and TRBJ1-2; maybe TRBD1 (6 bases). CDR1 is MDHEN and CDR2 is SYDVKM in the germline V gene. Deletions cut 4 bases from V and 3 bases from J, with 18 bases between. The CDR3 sequence is 16 residues long.

The CDR3 DNA sequence: TGTGCCTGGAACCGACAGGGGTCTGCTGGGGCCAACGTCCTGACTTTC. Translation gives CAWNRQGSAGANVLTF. The gene calls are TRBV30 and TRBJ2-6, with 8 bases identical to TRBD1. V lost 4 bases and J lost 2; bases outside the gene matches: 7. CDR3 size: 16 residues. Per the germline V gene, CDR1 is GTSNPN and CDR2 is SVGIG (reference sequence).

This chain connects TRBV7-9 to TRBJ2-1, with D perhaps TRBD2 (7 bases). Germline lookup yields CDR1 SEHNR and CDR2 FQNEAQ (reference sequence). Trimming took 5 bases from V and 0 from J, leaving 20 bases between them. CDR3 length: 18 amino acids. Here the CDR3 DNA reads TGTGCCAGCAGCCCCACCGGGGGGCAGGCCCACTCCTACAATGAGCAGTTCTTC. This codes for CASSPTGGQAHSYNEQFF.

As for this clone: The same CDR3 can be traced to other DNA sequences in this sample. The chain uses TRBV28 and TRBJ2-2; TRBD2 agrees at 7 bases. CDR3 size: 15 residues. V trimming: 5 bases; J trimming: 3 bases; junction bases outside the gene matches: 6. CDR1 is MDHEN and CDR2 is SYDVKM in the germline V gene. CDR3 protein: CASSLSSGYTGELFF. The CDR3 DNA follows: TGTGCCAGCAGTCTCTCTAGCGGTTACACCGGGGAGCTGTTTTTT.